This TCR beta chain was found in a study of shared clonotypes between healthy human individuals (dated by TCRdb to between 2020 and 2021). Some background on the complete study: The cohort included a few men and a couple of women between 18 and 49 years of age. To estimate repertoire size and how much clonotypes are shared between individuals, the study performed deep sequencing of blood TCR repertoires from a handful of healthy adults. For each donor, three plates each were used for CD4 naive and CD4 memory, two plates were used for CD8 naive, and one plate was used for CD8 memory. Different laboratories and diverse techniques were used to prepare libraries and sequence TCR repertoires, to increase sequencing depth and limit assay-specific biases. Each donor's leukapheresis produced roughly between about 0.9 and 9.5 billion PBMCs. Overall study results and their limits: Incomplete sequencing was indicated by rarefaction of sorted-subset datasets, despite the large sequencing depth. Based on pairwise subsampling, the degree of clonotype sharing among donors was expected to be affected by sequencing depth. Sampling was restricted to blood, and TCR repertoires in tissues likely differ from the TCR repertoires found in blood. Across a few donors, around 5% of naive CD4, approximately 3.5% of naive CD8, about 2% of memory CD4, and approximately 0.42% of memory CD8 clonotypes were shared. Naive subsets generally had larger estimated clonotype richness than memory subsets. The genetic and exposure-history diversity represented was limited by the small number of donors. Compared with non-shared clonotypes, clonotypes shared by all four sorted-subset donors had higher generation probabilities.

Its CDR3 holds 11 amino acids, cysteine through phenylalanine. Only the CDR3 region is kept as DNA, spanning 33 bases read in frame from base 1. V was cut back by 4 bases and J by 12 bases, leaving a gap of 9 bases between them. As encoded in the germline V gene, CDR1 is LGHNA while CDR2 is YNFKEQ. Comment on this clone: The target of this receptor is not known. Nothing much larger sits one base from this clone, and base qualities are not available.

Donors were healthy HIV-negative adults with no recently reported acute infections or vaccinations. All donors were Caucasian adults living in Nashville, Tennessee, USA. CD4+ T cells were enriched by magnetic negative selection; naive cells were then positively selected on CD45RA, and the negative fraction formed the memory subset. After blood collection by leukapheresis, PBMCs were isolated using Ficoll-Histopaque density gradient centrifugation and then cryopreserved in the vapor phase of liquid nitrogen. Purity and quantity of every magnetically sorted T cell population were checked by analytical flow cytometry. Each sorted fraction had its genomic DNA isolated and then quantified by UV absorbance on a Nanodrop 2000c. Using the deep immunoSEQ assay, multiplex PCR amplified TCR CDR3 regions from genomic DNA. For each cell subset, the extracted genomic DNA was distributed evenly across all wells of several immunoSEQ 96-well plates, and each plate served as one replicate. For sorted subsets, around 0.2 ug genomic DNA, equal to about 30,000 T cell genomes, was loaded into each replicate PCR. Purified libraries were quantified with a Qubit 3.0 fluorometer, sized on a Bioanalyzer 2100, and re-quantified with the KAPA Library Quantification kit. Every immunoSEQ 96-well plate was sequenced on a separate single-read 150-cycle Illumina NextSeq 550 flow cell. Regarding the original processing steps: Because the immunoSEQ output held only junctional sequences and lacked quality scores, the filtering could not match the filtering applied to full-length reads. Sequences were annotated with PyIR, a Python wrapper for IgBLAST v1.9, using IMGT germline references to assign V/J genes and CDR3. Reads were removed for weak V/J assignments (E-value above 1e-6), missing CDR3, stop codons, out-of-frame junctions, or ambiguous translated residues. A V3J clonotype was defined by an identical inferred V gene, J gene, and CDR3 amino acid sequence. Percentage overlap between repertoires was calculated by dividing the number of shared unique clonotypes by the size of the smaller repertoire. Repertoire richness was assessed with RTK rarefaction, the Chao1 estimator, and Recon v2.1 estimates of unobserved clonotypes. Generation probabilities were computed with OLGA for all TCRbeta clonotypes obtained by the gDNA method from a handful of donors. What TCRdb holds here is the immuneACCESS table cut down to in-frame rearrangements. Part of the clones is not present; checked against another copy, under half of the missing clones reflect an unresolved V gene, and the others are unexplained. V and J calls and clone size follow that table, whereas D and trimming were derived from the DNA. The sample table shows over a million clones, and around 82% are seen once. The ten top clones hold 0.5% to 0.65% of the sample.

The V gene is TRBV4-2 and the J gene is TRBJ1-4, with TRBD1 perhaps the D gene, on 5 matching bases. This sequence originates from a man between 18 and 35 years old in good health. Some clones in this sample may be carry-over from other donors' samples. The sample consisted of memory CD4+ T cells from PBMCs. What the cell subset or site label conveys for this sample: CD45RA-negative fraction. The CDR3 loop reads CASSRRGELFF. The sequenced DNA: TGTGCCAGCAGCCGTCGAGGGGAACTGTTTTTT.